The 3 T cell receptor beta chains below come from one sample, sequenced in a study of identical twins. A single record per CDR3 protein comes from TCRdb applying MiXCR to the 5' RACE reads. The data contain around 570,000 distinct CDR3 sequences, 9% to 10% of them singletons. This sample also appeared in a second study, on yellow fever vaccine responses in identical twins.

The sample was PBMCs. The receptor source for this set is a woman between 18 and 30 years old in good health.

This clonotype was detected only a few times. The chain employs TRBV24-1 and TRBJ2-1; TRBD1 matches 9 bases. With V trimmed by 3 bases and J by 4 bases, 6 bases remained unmatched. The CDR3 extends over 16 amino acids. Looked up from germline, CDR1 is KGHDR and CDR2 is SFDVKD. DNA for the CDR3: TGTGCCACCAGTGATCCGGGGACAGGGTTGTACAATGAGCAGTTCTTC. It translates to CATSDPGTGLYNEQFF.

This clonotype has only a few counts. The rearrangement links TRBV10-3 to TRBJ1-2; 10 bases are shared with TRBD1. The trim removed 4 bases at V and 3 bases at J, leaving 14 bases unmatched. The germline V gene encodes CDR1 ENHRY and CDR2 SYGVKD. The length of the CDR3 is 18 residues. CDR3 sequence: CAISVTAGGQGSYYGYTF. The CDR3 DNA is TGTGCCATCAGTGTGACAGCGGGGGGACAGGGGTCTTACTATGGCTACACCTTC.

The sample holds many counts of this clonotype. The gene calls are TRBV20-1 and TRBJ2-7; a possible D gene is TRBD1 (6 bases). The germline V and J ends were trimmed by 3 bases and 5 bases, with 11 bases remaining between them. Germline CDR1 DFQATT, CDR2 SNEGSKA (reference sequence). This CDR3 is 12 amino acids long. The CDR3 loop reads CSAREQGNEQYF. For the CDR3, the DNA is TGCAGTGCTAGGGAACAGGGTAACGAGCAGTACTTC.